The rows below give T cell receptor beta chains drawn from one sample of a study of blood T cell repertoires in COVID-19. The data were produced by immunoSEQ multiplex PCR, yet TCRdb's version contains in-frame clones alone and is incomplete. The sample shows 140,000 or so clones, approximately 80% of them seen only once. What was sequenced was peripheral blood. All receptors come from a man aged 50 to 59 with acute or convalescent COVID-19. CDR3s include the opening cysteine and the closing phenylalanine or tryptophan. Each record gives: clone size, D gene, J gene, V gene, CDR3 DNA, CDR3 protein. A D gene is named only where the DNA matches it firmly. Clone size, where shown, is once, few, many, or a class for clones that have expanded.

few | - | TRBJ2-7 | TRBV7-9 | TGTGCCAGCAGCTCACGTTCCTTAAGCCCCTACGAGCAGTACTTC | CASSSRSLSPYEQYF
- | TRBD2 | TRBJ2-1 | TRBV18 | TGTGCCAGCTCACCTATAGCGGGGGCAGACAATGAGCAGTTCTTC | CASSPIAGADNEQFF
- | - | TRBJ1-1 | TRBV3-1/TRBV3-2 | TGTGCCAGCAGCCGAGGCCATACGAACACTGAAGCTTTCTTT | CASSRGHTNTEAFF
- | TRBD1 | TRBJ1-3 | TRBV3-1/TRBV3-2 | TGTGCCAGCAGCCAAGATGTGGCCAGGGGGGCTGGAAACACCATATATTTT | CASSQDVARGAGNTIYF
- | - | TRBJ2-4 | TRBV28 | TGTGCCAGCAATGAGGTGGCCAAAAACATTCAGTACTTC | CASNEVAKNIQYF
few | - | TRBJ1-2 | TRBV5-4 | TGTGCCAGCAGCCCGGCCTCTCCAACAGGGAATGGCTACACCTTC | CASSPASPTGNGYTF
few | - | TRBJ1-1 | TRBV9 | TGTGCCAGCAGCACCGAAACAGGGTACACTGAAGCTTTCTTT | CASSTETGYTEAFF
- | TRBD2 | TRBJ2-2 | TRBV4-2 | TGTGCCAGCAGCTACCAGGGGCTAGCGGGGAACACCGGGGAGCTGTTTTTT | CASSYQGLAGNTGELFF
- | TRBD1 | TRBJ1-2 | TRBV27 | TGTGCCAGCAGGACTTTCAGAGGTCCGGGACAGGATTTCTATGGCTACACCTTC | CASRTFRGPGQDFYGYTF
- | - | TRBJ2-3 | TRBV4-1 | TGCGCCAGCAGCCAAGAACTCTCGAGCACAGATACGCAGTATTTT | CASSQELSSTDTQYF
few | - | TRBJ1-2 | TRBV4-1 | TGCGCCAGCAGCCAGTCGGGGTCATATGGCTACACCTTC | CASSQSGSYGYTF
once | - | TRBJ1-2 | TRBV10-3 | TGTGCCATCAAGGGGATTGGCTACACCTTC | CAIKGIGYTF
- | - | TRBJ1-6 | TRBV5-5 | TGTGCCAGCAGCTTGACGGGAGCCTATAATTCACCCCTCCACTTT | CASSLTGAYNSPLHF
- | - | TRBJ2-3 | TRBV30 | TGTGCCTGGAGCGGGGATAGCACAGATACGCAGTATTTT | CAWSGDSTDTQYF
- | - | TRBJ2-1 | TRBV11-2 | TGTGCCAGCAGCTTAGTCTTGACAAATGAGCAGTTCTTC | CASSLVLTNEQFF
- | TRBD2 | TRBJ2-3 | TRBV6-5 | TGTGCCAGCAGTTACTCAGCGGGGGCCGGGGCAGATACGCAGTATTTT | CASSYSAGAGADTQYF
- | - | TRBJ2-2 | TRBV3-1/TRBV3-2 | TGTGCCAGCAGCCAGACGGGGGGCCTGGGGACCGGGGAGCTGTTTTTT | CASSQTGGLGTGELFF
few | TRBD1 | TRBJ2-5 | TRBV30 | TGTGCCTGGGATCGGGACAGGCAAGAGACCCAGTACTTC | CAWDRDRQETQYF
- | - | TRBJ2-5 | TRBV7-8 | TGTGCCAGCAGCCGCAGGGGGGCAGGGGAGACCCAGTACTTC | CASSRRGAGETQYF
- | TRBD1 | TRBJ1-6 | TRBV18 | TGTGCCAGCTCCGCACAGGGGGGATCTTCACCCCTCCACTTT | CASSAQGGSSPLHF
- | - | TRBJ1-5 | TRBV28 | TGTGCCAGCAGTTTATCTGCAGGTCGGATCAATCAGCCCCAGCATTTT | CASSLSAGRINQPQHF
few | - | TRBJ2-3 | TRBV9 | TGTGCCAGCAGCGCTTACACAGATACGCAGTATTTT | CASSAYTDTQYF
few | TRBD1 | TRBJ2-7 | TRBV7-9 | TGTGCCAGCAGCAGATGGACAGGGGATTCCTACGAGCAGTACTTC | CASSRWTGDSYEQYF
- | - | TRBJ1-5 | TRBV1 | TGCACCAGCAGCCACCCCCGGCCGTCACCAAACAGGGGCAATCAGCCCCAGCATTTT | CTSSHPRPSPNRGNQPQHF
few | - | TRBJ1-1 | TRBV30 | TGTGCCTGGACAAAATGGGGCTCAGTGGATGGCACTGAAGCTTTCTTT | CAWTKWGSVDGTEAFF
- | - | TRBJ1-5 | TRBV21-1 | TGTGCCAGCAGCATCCGGACAGGGGGTTGTTATCAGCCCCAGCATTTT | CASSIRTGGCYQPQHF
- | - | TRBJ2-3 | TRBV11-2 | TGTGCCAGCAGCTTAGGGCTAGCACTCACAGATACGCAGTATTTT | CASSLGLALTDTQYF
- | - | TRBJ1-3 | TRBV15 | TGTGCCACCAGCAGAGATTGGGGGGACACCATATATTTT | CATSRDWGDTIYF
once | - | TRBJ2-6 | TRBV15 | TGTGCCACCAGCAGAGCACATCCTGGACACCCCAGCTCTGGGGCCAACGTCCTGACTTTC | CATSRAHPGHPSSGANVLTF
- | - | TRBJ1-2 | TRBV12-3/TRBV12-4 | TGTGCCAGCAGTTTAATGGGAGGTGGGGGCTACACCTTC | CASSLMGGGGYTF
- | TRBD1 | TRBJ2-5 | TRBV10-1 | TGCGCCAGCAGCGGACAGGGGGGGAACCAAGAGACCCAGTACTTC | CASSGQGGNQETQYF
- | - | TRBJ1-1 | TRBV11-3 | TGTGCCAGCAGCTTAGGGTCGTCAGGCCATGAAGCTTTCTTT | CASSLGSSGHEAFF
few | - | TRBJ1-1 | TRBV28 | TGTGCCAGCAGTCCTCCGACAGGAATGAACACTGAAGCTTTCTTT | CASSPPTGMNTEAFF
- | TRBD2 | TRBJ2-1 | TRBV6-5 | TGTGCCAGCAGCAGCGGGGGTGCTGAGCAGTTCTTC | CASSSGGAEQFF
- | - | TRBJ1-1 | TRBV6-5 | TGTGCCAGCAGTCCGGGAGGGGGGGGAACTGAAGCTTTCTTT | CASSPGGGGTEAFF
many | - | TRBJ2-1 | TRBV2 | TGTGCCAGCAGTGAAAACAGGGATGAGCAGTTCTTC | CASSENRDEQFF
- | TRBD1 | TRBJ2-2 | TRBV6-7 | TGTGCCAGCAGTCCACAGGGGGCGCTTATCGGGGAGCTGTTTTTT | CASSPQGALIGELFF
- | - | TRBJ1-2 | TRBV5-1 | TGCGCCAGCAGCTTGGACCAGGACAAGCAAGGCTACACCTTC | CASSLDQDKQGYTF
- | TRBD1 | TRBJ1-1 | TRBV27 | TGTGCCAGCAGTTTATCGGGGACAGTGGGGGTGAACACTGAAGCTTTCTTT | CASSLSGTVGVNTEAFF
- | - | TRBJ2-1 | TRBV27 | TGTGCCAGCAGTTTATTAGGAAGTATCCGCGGTGAGCAGTTCTTC | CASSLLGSIRGEQFF
- | TRBD1 | TRBJ2-1 | TRBV6-5 | TGTGCCAGCATGTCGAGGGGGCGTTCTGAGCAGTTCTTC | CASMSRGRSEQFF
once | - | TRBJ1-3 | TRBV6-5 | TGTGCCAGCAGTTCCGGGGGGTCTGGAAACACCATATATTTT | CASSSGGSGNTIYF
- | - | TRBJ2-2 | TRBV5-1 | TGCGCCAGCGGCGGGGAAGTAGCCGGGGAGCTGTTTTTT | CASGGEVAGELFF
- | - | TRBJ1-2 | TRBV9 | TGTGCCAGCAGCCCGGAACCTAAACCGTCTAGCTATGGCTACACCTTC | CASSPEPKPSSYGYTF
- | - | TRBJ2-1 | TRBV6-6 | TGTGCCGCCGGCTCCTACAATGAGCAGTTCTTC | CAAGSYNEQFF
- | - | TRBJ1-1 | TRBV11-2 | TGTGCCAGCAGCTTCCTAACTGAAGCTTTCTTT | CASSFLTEAFF
many | - | TRBJ2-3 | TRBV30 | TGTGCCTGGAACACGCACACAGATACGCAGTATTTT | CAWNTHTDTQYF
- | - | TRBJ1-5 | TRBV30 | TGTGCCTGGAGTTCCGGTTTCCGGCAGCCCCAGCATTTT | CAWSSGFRQPQHF
- | TRBD1 | TRBJ1-2 | TRBV19 | TGTGCCAGTAGTACCCGGGACAGGGTCTTTGGCTACACCTTC | CASSTRDRVFGYTF
- | TRBD1 | TRBJ1-6 | TRBV10-1 | TGCGCCAGCGGACAGGGAGGAGGTTCACCCCTCCACTTT | CASGQGGGSPLHF
- | - | TRBJ1-3 | TRBV18 | TGTGCCAGCTCACCTTCCGGGACAAATAAAATCTCTGGAAACACCATATATTTT | CASSPSGTNKISGNTIYF
- | - | TRBJ2-1 | TRBV11-3 | TGTGCCAGCAGCCTAACCCGGGGTTCTGAGCAGTTCTTC | CASSLTRGSEQFF